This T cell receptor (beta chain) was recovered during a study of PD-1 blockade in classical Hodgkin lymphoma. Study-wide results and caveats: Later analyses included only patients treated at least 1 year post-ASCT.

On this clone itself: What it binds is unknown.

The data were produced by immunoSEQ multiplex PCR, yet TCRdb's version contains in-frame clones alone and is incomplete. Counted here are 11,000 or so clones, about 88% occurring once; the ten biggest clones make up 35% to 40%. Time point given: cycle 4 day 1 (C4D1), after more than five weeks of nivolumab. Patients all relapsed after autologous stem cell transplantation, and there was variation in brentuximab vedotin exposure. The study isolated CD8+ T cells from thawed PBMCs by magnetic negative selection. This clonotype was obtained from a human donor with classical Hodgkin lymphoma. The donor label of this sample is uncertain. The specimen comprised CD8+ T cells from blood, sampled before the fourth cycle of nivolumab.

The CDR3 DNA reads TGTGCCAGCAGTAACCTCGCTGGGAAACCTGAAGCTTTCTTT. Residues: CASSNLAGKPEAFF. This chain connects TRBV6-5 to TRBJ1-1; no definite D call. The germline gives CDR1 MNHEY, CDR2 SVGAGI. The CDR3 is 14 amino acids. Trimming removed 5 bases at V and 6 bases at J, with 16 bases between.